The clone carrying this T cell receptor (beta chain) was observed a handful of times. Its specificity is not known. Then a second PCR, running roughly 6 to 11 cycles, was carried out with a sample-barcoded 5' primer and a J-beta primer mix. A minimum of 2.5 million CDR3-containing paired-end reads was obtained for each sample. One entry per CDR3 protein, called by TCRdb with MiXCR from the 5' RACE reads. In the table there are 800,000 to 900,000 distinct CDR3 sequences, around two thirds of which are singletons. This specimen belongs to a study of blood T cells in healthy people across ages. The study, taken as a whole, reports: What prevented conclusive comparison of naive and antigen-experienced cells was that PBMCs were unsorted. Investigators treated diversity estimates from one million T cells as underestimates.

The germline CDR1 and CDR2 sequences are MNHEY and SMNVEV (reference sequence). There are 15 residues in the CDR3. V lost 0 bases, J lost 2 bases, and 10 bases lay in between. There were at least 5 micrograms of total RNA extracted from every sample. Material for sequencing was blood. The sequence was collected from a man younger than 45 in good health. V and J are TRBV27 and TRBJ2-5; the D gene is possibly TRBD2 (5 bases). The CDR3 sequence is CASSLSPGVQETQYF. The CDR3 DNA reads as TGTGCCAGCAGTTTATCACCCGGGGTTCAAGAGACCCAGTACTTC.